Described below is a single T cell receptor (beta chain) sequence and its context. TCRdb's table, derived via immunoSEQ multiplex PCR, lists solely in-frame clones and lacks some. The sample carries about 210,000 clones, 85% recorded once. The sample originates from a study of blood T cell repertoires in COVID-19. Study at large: Acute and convalescent COVID-19 samples came from the United States, Italy and Spain. T cells, B-cell-depleted T cells, or PBMCs provided the cDNA or gDNA that served as material.

Germline loops: CDR1 LNHDA, CDR2 SQIVND (reference sequence). The V segment lost 6 bases and the J segment 1 base; nucleotides outside the gene matches: 5. The CDR3 is 14 residues long. Specimen: peripheral blood. The chain combines TRBV19 with TRBJ1-1; 7 bases match TRBD1. The sequence was obtained from a woman older than 75 with acute or convalescent COVID-19. CDR3 amino acids: CASRDRERNTEAFF. The CDR3 nucleotides are TGTGCCAGTAGAGACAGGGAGAGGAACACTGAAGCTTTCTTT.